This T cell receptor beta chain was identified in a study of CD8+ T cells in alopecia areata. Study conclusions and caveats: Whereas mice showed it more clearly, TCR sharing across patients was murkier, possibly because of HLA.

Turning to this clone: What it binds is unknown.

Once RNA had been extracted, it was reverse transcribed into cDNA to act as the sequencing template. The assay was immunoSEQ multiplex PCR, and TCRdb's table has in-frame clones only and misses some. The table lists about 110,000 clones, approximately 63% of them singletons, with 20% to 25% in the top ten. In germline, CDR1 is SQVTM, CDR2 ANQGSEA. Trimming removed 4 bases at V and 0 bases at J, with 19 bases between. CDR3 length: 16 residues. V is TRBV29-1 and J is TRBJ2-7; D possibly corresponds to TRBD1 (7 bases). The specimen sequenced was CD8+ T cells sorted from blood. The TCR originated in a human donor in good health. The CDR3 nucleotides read TGCAGCGTTGCAGCAGGGGGGACATGGAGCTCCTACGAGCAGTACTTC. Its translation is CSVAAGGTWSSYEQYF.